This T cell receptor (beta chain) appears in the sequencing data of a study of blood T cell repertoires in COVID-19. Methods used by the authors: Nucleated cell number was recorded as an estimate derived from reference gene primer amplification. Produced via immunoSEQ multiplex PCR; TCRdb's table is partial and in-frame only. D and trimming come from the DNA, and the V and J calls and clone size come from that table. The sample shows about 300,000 clones, about nine tenths of them seen only once. Notes on this clone: Other nucleotide sequences from this sample produce the same CDR3.

Sequenced material: PBMCs or T cells enriched from blood (not recorded which). The sequence was collected from a young man who had recovered from COVID-19.

DNA for the CDR3: TGTGCCAGCAGTGGGGACAGGGGAGGCAATCAGCCCCAGCATTTT. This codes for CASSGDRGGNQPQHF. This chain uses TRBV2 with TRBJ1-5, with 10 bases identical to TRBD1. The germline CDR1 and CDR2 sequences are SNHLY and FYNNEI. CDR3 size: 15 residues. Germline trimming cut 4 bases from V and 2 bases from J; bases unmatched to any gene: 2.